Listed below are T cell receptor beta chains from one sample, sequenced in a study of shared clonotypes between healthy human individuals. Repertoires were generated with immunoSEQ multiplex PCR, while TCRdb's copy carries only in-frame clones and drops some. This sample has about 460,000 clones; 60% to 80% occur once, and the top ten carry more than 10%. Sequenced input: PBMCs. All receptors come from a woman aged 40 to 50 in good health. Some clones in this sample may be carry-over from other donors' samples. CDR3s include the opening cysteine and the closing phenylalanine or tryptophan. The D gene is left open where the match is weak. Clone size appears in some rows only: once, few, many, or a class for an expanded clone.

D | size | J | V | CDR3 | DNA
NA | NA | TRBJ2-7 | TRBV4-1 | CASSQAQGSPYEQYF | TGCGCCAGCAGCCAAGCCCAGGGGTCGCCCTACGAGCAGTACTTC
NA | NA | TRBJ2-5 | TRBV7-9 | CASSDGGDWETQYF | TGTGCCAGCAGCGACGGAGGGGATTGGGAGACCCAGTACTTC
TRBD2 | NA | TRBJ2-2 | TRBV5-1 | CASSSVTSGRAHGELFF | TGCGCCAGCAGTTCCGTGACTAGCGGGAGGGCCCACGGGGAGCTGTTTTTT
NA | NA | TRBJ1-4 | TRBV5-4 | CAMRNMATNEKLFF | TGTGCCATGAGAAATATGGCAACTAATGAAAAACTGTTTTTT
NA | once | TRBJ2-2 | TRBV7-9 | CASSLVFGGTGELFF | TGTGCCAGCAGCTTAGTGTTCGGGGGCACCGGGGAGCTGTTTTTT
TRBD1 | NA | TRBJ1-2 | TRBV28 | CASSDRGVGYGYTF | TGTGCCAGCAGTGACAGGGGGGTGGGCTATGGCTACACCTTC
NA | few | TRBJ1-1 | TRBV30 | CAWTPRGGAEAFF | TGTGCCTGGACCCCAAGGGGGGGGGCTGAAGCTTTCTTT
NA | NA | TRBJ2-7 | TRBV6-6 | CASSPGAYEQYF | TGTGCCAGCAGCCCCGGGGCCTACGAGCAGTACTTC
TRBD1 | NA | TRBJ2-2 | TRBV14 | CASSPKTGLYTGELFF | TGTGCCAGCAGCCCCAAGACAGGGTTGTACACCGGGGAGCTGTTTTTT
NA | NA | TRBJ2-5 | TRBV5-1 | CASSQFIDYAQETQYF | TGCGCCAGCAGCCAATTTATTGACTACGCTCAAGAGACCCAGTACTTC
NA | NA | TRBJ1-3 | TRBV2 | CASRERSSGNTIYF | TGTGCCAGCAGGGAGAGGAGTTCTGGAAACACCATATATTTT
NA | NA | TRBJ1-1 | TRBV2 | CASSLGPAAEAFF | TGTGCCAGCAGTCTCGGGCCGGCCGCTGAAGCTTTCTTT
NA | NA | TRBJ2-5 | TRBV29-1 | CSVGGRGETQYF | TGCAGCGTTGGAGGCAGGGGAGAGACCCAGTACTTC
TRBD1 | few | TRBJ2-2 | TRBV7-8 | CASSAQGYGELFF | TGTGCCAGCAGCGCACAGGGGTACGGGGAGCTGTTTTTT
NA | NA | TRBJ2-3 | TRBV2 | CASSENTDTQYF | TGTGCCAGCAGTGAAAATACAGATACGCAGTATTTT
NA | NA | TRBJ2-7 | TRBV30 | CAWSSPGEQYF | TGTGCCTGGAGTAGCCCGGGCGAGCAGTACTTC
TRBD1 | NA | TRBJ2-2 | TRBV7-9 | CASSLTGGITGELFF | TGTGCCAGCAGCTTGACAGGGGGGATAACCGGGGAGCTGTTTTTT
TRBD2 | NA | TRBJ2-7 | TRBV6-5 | CASSLLRAGDEQYF | TGTGCCAGCAGCTTACTGCGGGCGGGGGACGAGCAGTACTTC
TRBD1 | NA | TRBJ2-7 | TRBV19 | CASSRDRSYEQYF | TGTGCCAGTAGTCGGGACAGATCCTACGAGCAGTACTTC
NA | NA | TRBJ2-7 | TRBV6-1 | CASSVPGYEQYF | TGTGCCAGCAGTGTCCCAGGCTACGAGCAGTACTTC
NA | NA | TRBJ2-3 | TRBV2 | CASKDDSSTDTQYF | TGTGCCAGCAAGGACGACTCTAGCACAGATACGCAGTATTTT
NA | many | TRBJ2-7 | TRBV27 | CASSTWERYTYEQYF | TGTGCCAGCAGTACCTGGGAGCGTTATACCTACGAGCAGTACTTC
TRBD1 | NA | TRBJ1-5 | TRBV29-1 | CSVTTGDQPQHF | TGCAGCGTTACTACAGGGGATCAGCCCCAGCATTTT
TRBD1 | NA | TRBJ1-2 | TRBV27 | CASSLLQGGGYTF | TGTGCCAGCAGTTTACTACAGGGGGGTGGCTACACCTTC
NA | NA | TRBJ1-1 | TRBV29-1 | CSVELTGRSTEAFF | TGCAGCGTTGAATTAACAGGGAGATCCACTGAAGCTTTCTTT
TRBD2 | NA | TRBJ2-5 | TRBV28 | CASWTSVGEQYF | TGTGCCAGCTGGACTAGCGTGGGGGAGCAGTACTTC
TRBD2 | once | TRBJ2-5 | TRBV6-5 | CASSPGTSGRETQYF | TGTGCCAGCAGTCCCGGGACTAGCGGGCGGGAGACCCAGTACTTC
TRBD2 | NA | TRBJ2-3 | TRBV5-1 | CASSPPLAESTDTQYF | TGCGCCAGCAGCCCCCCCCTAGCGGAGAGCACAGATACGCAGTATTTT
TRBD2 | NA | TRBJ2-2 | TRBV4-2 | CASSQDRGLALNTGELFF | TGTGCCAGCAGCCAAGACCGGGGACTAGCGTTAAACACCGGGGAGCTGTTTTTT
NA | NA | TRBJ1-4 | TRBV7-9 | CASSSGLGGEKLFF | TGTGCCAGCAGCTCAGGCCTCGGGGGTGAAAAACTGTTTTTT
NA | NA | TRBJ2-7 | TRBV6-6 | CASADITHYEQYF | TGTGCCAGCGCCGACATTACCCACTACGAGCAGTACTTC
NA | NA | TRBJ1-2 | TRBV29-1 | CSVALPSHYGYTF | TGCAGCGTGGCCCTCCCGTCCCACTATGGCTACACCTTC
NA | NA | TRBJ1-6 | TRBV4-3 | CASSTRTDIGSPLHF | TGCGCCAGCAGCACCCGGACAGATATAGGTTCACCCCTCCACTTT
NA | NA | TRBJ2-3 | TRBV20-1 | CSAKTDTQYF | TGCAGTGCGAAGACAGATACGCAGTATTTT
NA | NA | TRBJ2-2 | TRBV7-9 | CASSLDQGELFF | TGTGCCAGCAGCTTAGATCAGGGGGAGCTGTTTTTT
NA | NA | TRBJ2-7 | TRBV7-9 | CASSVGEAEQYF | TGTGCCAGCAGCGTTGGGGAAGCCGAGCAGTACTTC
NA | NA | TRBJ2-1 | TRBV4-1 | CASSQVRTTRLQQFF | TGCGCCAGCAGCCAAGTGAGAACGACCCGTCTTCAGCAGTTCTTC
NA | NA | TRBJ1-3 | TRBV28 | CASSSPRALYGNTIYF | TGTGCCAGCAGTTCACCCAGGGCGCTCTACGGAAACACCATATATTTT
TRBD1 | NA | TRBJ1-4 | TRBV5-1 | CASSPGQLNEKLFF | TGCGCCAGCAGCCCGGGACAGCTGAATGAAAAACTGTTTTTT
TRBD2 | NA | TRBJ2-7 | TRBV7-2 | CASSLVGTTSYEQYF | TGTGCCAGCAGCTTAGTCGGGACTACCTCCTACGAGCAGTACTTC
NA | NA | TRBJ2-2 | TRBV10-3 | CAMLSGSNTGELFF | TGTGCCATGTTAAGCGGGTCGAACACCGGGGAGCTGTTTTTT
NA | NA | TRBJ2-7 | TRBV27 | CASSPPGGWDEQYF | TGTGCCAGCAGTCCCCCGGGGGGCTGGGACGAGCAGTACTTC
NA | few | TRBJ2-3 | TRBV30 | CAWSLKHSTDTQYF | TGTGCCTGGAGTTTAAAACATAGCACAGATACGCAGTATTTT
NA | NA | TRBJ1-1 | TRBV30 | CASRWSTEAFF | TGTGCCTCGAGATGGTCCACTGAAGCTTTCTTT
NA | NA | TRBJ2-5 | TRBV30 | CAWSVGWTNLRETQYF | TGTGCCTGGAGTGTAGGGTGGACGAATCTCCGGGAGACCCAGTACTTC
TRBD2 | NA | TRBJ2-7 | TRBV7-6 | CASRPSGSYEQYF | TGTGCCAGCAGACCAAGCGGGAGTTACGAGCAGTACTTC
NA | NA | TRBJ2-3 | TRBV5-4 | CASSLAQAADTQYF | TGTGCCAGCAGCTTGGCCCAAGCTGCAGATACGCAGTATTTT
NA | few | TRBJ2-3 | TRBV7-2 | CASSLRREPTDTQYF | TGTGCCAGCAGCTTAAGACGGGAACCCACAGATACGCAGTATTTT
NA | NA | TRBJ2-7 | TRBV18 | CASSPSGSEPHEQYF | TGTGCCAGCTCACCTTCGGGGTCAGAGCCCCACGAGCAGTACTTC
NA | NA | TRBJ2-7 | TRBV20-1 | CSASSGDEQYF | TGCAGTGCTAGTTCGGGAGACGAGCAGTACTTC
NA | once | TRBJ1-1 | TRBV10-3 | CAISPSGGRDTEAFF | TGTGCCATCAGCCCCTCCGGGGGGCGGGACACTGAAGCTTTCTTT
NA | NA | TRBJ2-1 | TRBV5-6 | CASSFGQDSFGNEQFF | TGTGCCAGCAGCTTTGGCCAGGACTCCTTTGGCAATGAGCAGTTCTTC
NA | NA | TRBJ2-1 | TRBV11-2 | CASGRGGHNEQFF | TGTGCCAGCGGTCGGGGAGGTCACAATGAGCAGTTCTTC
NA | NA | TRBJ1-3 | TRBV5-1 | CASSLDRVAGNTIYF | TGCGCCAGCAGCTTGGACAGGGTAGCTGGAAACACCATATATTTT
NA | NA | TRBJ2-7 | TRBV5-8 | CASSETGGYEQYF | TGTGCCAGCAGCGAGACAGGCGGGTACGAGCAGTACTTC
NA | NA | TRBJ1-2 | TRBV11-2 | CASTEGRGRHYYGYTF | TGTGCCAGCACTGAGGGCAGGGGTCGACACTACTATGGCTACACCTTC
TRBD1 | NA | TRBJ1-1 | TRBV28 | CASRPDRGLNTEAFF | TGTGCCAGCAGGCCTGACAGGGGGCTGAACACTGAAGCTTTCTTT
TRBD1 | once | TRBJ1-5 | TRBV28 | CASSLSRQGVYQPQHF | TGTGCCAGCAGTTTATCGCGACAGGGGGTTTATCAGCCCCAGCATTTT